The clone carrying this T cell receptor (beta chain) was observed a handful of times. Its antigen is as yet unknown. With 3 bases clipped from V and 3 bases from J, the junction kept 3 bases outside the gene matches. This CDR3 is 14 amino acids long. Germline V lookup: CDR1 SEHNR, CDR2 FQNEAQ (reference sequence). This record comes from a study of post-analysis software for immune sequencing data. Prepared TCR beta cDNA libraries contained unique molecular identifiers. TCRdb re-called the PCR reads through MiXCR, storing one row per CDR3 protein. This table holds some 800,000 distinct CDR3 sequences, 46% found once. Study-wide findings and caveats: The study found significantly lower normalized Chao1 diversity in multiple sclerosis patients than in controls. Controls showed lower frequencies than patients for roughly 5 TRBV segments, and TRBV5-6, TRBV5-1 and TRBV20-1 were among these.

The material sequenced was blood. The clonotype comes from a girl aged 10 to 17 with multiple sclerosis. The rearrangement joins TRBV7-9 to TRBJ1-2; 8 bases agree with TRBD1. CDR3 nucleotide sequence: TGTGCCAGCAGCTTTGACAGGGGTGACTATGGCTACACCTTC. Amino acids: CASSFDRGDYGYTF.